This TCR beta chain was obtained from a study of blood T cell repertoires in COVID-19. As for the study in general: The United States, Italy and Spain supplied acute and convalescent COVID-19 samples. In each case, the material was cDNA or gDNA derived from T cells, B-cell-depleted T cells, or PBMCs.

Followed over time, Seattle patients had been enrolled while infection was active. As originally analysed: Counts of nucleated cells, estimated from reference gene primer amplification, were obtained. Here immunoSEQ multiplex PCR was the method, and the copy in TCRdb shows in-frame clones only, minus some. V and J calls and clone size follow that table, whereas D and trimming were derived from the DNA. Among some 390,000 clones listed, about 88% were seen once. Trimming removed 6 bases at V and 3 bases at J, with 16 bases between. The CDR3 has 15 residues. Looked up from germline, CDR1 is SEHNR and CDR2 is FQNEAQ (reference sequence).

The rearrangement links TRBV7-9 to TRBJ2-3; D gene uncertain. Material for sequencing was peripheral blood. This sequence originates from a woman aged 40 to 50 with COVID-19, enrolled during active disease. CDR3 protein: CASSFSVLRTDTQYF. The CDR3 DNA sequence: TGTGCCAGCAGTTTCTCGGTGCTTCGGACAGATACGCAGTATTTT.